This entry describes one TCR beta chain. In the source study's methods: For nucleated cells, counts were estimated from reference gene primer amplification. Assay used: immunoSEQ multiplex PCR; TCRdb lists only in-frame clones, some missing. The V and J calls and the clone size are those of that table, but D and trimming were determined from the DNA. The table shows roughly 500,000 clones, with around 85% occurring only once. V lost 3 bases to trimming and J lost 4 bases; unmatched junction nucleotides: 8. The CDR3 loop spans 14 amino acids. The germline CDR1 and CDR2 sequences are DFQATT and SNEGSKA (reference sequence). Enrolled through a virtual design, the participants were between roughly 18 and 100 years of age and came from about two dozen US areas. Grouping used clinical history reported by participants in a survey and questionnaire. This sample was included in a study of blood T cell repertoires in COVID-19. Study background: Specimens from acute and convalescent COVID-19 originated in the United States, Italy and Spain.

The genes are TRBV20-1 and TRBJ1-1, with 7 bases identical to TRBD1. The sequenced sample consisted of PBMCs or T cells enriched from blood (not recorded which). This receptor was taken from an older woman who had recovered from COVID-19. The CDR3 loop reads CSASVGQYTTEAFF. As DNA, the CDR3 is TGCAGTGCTAGTGTGGGACAGTACACCACTGAAGCTTTCTTT.